The T cell receptor (beta chain) described here comes from a study of T cells after posttransplantation cyclophosphamide (dated by TCRdb to about 2016). Study-wide context: Using TRB sequencing, the study followed how the T cell repertoire reconstituted after myeloablative bone marrow transplantation in which posttransplantation cyclophosphamide served as GVHD prophylaxis. Public TRB sequences were checked against a database of over 3,600 sequences associated with responses to pathogens, tumor antigens, self-antigens and alloantigens. In 3 patients, TRB sequencing was also performed on up to roughly 3 more blood samples taken 2 to 5.2 years after transplant, and in 4 patients, pretransplant blood was also TRB-sequenced. Because TRA and TRB clonality were tightly correlated in roughly 10 samples, subsequent TCR analyses were focused on TRB only. Samples from a few dozen PTCy-treated patients, along with samples from roughly 15 of their related bone marrow donors, underwent antigen receptor sequencing. TRB sequencing was performed on blood from all 34 PTCy patients with 1-year posttransplant specimens. On the study overall, not on this receptor specifically: At 1-2 months, donor-recipient similarity was low but rose over the first year, and the later blood repertoires were often dominated by donor CD8+ memory clones. The TRB repertoires of T cells infiltrating skin or the GI tract showed only limited overlap with the TRB repertoires found in blood. Across 45 or so patients, TRB clonality was highly associated with recipient CMV seropositivity and CMV reactivation, and PTCy diversity was similar to diversity in CNI/methotrexate controls.

From the germline V gene, CDR1 is ENHRY and CDR2 is SYGVKD. The CDR3 goes from the cysteine to the phenylalanine over 13 residues. The only DNA kept is the CDR3, 39 bases in frame from the first base. V sheds 5 bases and J sheds 2 bases, leaving 7 bases between their ends. The treatment or condition label of this sample denotes: high-dose cyclophosphamide on days +3 and +4 as single-agent GVHD prophylaxis. PTCy patients received busulfan and fludarabine conditioning, a related or unrelated marrow graft, and cyclophosphamide on days +3 and +4. The PTCy-treated patients were drawn from a prospective, multi-institutional clinical trial. Mononuclear cells from peripheral blood and bone marrow were separated by Ficoll-Hypaque density centrifugation and then cryopreserved. There are many counts of this clone. Its antigen target is currently unknown. Base qualities are not recorded, but no much larger clone differs from it by a single base.

TRB sequencing used genomic DNA with the immunoSEQ assay at survey resolution or the hsTCRB kit. The study's own analysis went as follows. The immunoSEQ software handled initial read processing, and the LymphoSeq R package was used for repertoire analyses. Clonality was calculated as 1 minus normalized Shannon entropy, and the Gini coefficient was also calculated for each TRB dataset. Phenotypes of unsorted samples were inferred by mapping TRB sequences from sorted subsets of the recipient or donor onto unsorted samples of the same recipient. TCRdb took over this immuneACCESS table, retaining in-frame rearrangements with V and J assigned. Such tables are incomplete; in checked studies, under half of the missing clones stem from an unresolved V gene, and the remainder is unexplained. Clone size and the V and J calls come from that table; the DNA yielded D and trimming. The sample features roughly 12,000 clones, and none is a singleton. The top ten clonotypes cover 20% to 30% of the sample.

This receptor was taken from a female patient in her thirties or forties who received an allogeneic stem cell transplant from a related donor, was CMV-positive, and had acute GVHD only. In transplant recipients, some T cells may be of donor rather than host origin. The sequences come from PBMCs, collected after allogeneic stem cell transplant with posttransplant cyclophosphamide. The chain uses TRBV10-3 and TRBJ1-5, with the D gene not clear enough to name. The base sequence is TGTGCCATCAGTTCAGTGGGCAATCAGCCCCAGCATTTT. This is translated as CAISSVGNQPQHF.